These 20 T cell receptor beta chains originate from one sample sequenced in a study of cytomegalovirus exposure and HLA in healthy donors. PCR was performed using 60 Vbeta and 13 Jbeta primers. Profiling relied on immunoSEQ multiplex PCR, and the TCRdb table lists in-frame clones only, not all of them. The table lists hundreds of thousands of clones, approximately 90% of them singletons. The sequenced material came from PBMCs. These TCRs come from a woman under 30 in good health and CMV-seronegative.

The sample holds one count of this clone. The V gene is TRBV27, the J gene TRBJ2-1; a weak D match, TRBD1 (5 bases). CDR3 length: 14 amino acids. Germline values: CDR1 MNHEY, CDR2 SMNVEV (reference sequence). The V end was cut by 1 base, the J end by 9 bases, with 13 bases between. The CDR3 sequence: CASSLYLGRGEQFF. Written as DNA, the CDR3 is TGTGCCAGCAGTTTATACCTGGGAAGGGGTGAGCAGTTCTTC.

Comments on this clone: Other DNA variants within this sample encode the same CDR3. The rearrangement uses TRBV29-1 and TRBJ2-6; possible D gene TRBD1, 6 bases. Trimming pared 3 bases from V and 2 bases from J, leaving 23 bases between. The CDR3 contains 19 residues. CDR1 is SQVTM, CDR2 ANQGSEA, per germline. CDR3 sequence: CSVEEGGRGAQAGANVLTF. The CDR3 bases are TGCAGCGTTGAGGAAGGAGGCAGGGGCGCTCAGGCTGGGGCCAACGTCCTGACTTTC.

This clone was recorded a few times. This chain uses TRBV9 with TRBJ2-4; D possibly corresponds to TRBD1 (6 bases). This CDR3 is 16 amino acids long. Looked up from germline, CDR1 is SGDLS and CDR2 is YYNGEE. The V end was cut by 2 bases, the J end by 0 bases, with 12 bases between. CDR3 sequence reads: CASSVPGHLAKNIQYF. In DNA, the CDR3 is TGTGCCAGCAGCGTCCCGGGACATCTAGCCAAAAACATTCAGTACTTC.

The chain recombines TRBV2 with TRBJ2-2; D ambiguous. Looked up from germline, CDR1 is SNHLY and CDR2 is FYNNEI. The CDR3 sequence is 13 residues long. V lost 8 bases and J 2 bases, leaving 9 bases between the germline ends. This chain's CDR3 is CASQTANTGELFF. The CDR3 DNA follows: TGTGCCAGCCAAACAGCCAACACCGGGGAGCTGTTTTTT. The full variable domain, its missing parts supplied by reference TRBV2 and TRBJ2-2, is EPEVTQTPSHQVTQMGQEVILRCVPISNHLYFYWYRQILGQKVEFLVSFYNNEISEKSEIFDDQFSVERPDGSNFTLKIRSTKLEDSAMYFCASQTANTGELFFGEGSRLTVL.

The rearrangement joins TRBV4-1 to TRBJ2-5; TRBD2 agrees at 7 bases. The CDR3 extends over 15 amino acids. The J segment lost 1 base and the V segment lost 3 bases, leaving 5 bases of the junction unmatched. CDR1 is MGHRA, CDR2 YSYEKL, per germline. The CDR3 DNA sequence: TGCGCCAGCAGCCAGGATGGGACTACCCAAGAGACCCAGTACTTC. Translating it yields CASSQDGTTQETQYF.

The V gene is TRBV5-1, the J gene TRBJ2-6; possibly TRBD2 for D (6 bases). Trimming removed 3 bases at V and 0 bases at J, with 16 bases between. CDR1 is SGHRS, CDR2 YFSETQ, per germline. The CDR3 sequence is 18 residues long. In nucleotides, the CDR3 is TGCGCCAGCAGCTGGGATCTTCAGGAGGGCTCTGGGGCCAACGTCCTGACTTTC. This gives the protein CASSWDLQEGSGANVLTF.

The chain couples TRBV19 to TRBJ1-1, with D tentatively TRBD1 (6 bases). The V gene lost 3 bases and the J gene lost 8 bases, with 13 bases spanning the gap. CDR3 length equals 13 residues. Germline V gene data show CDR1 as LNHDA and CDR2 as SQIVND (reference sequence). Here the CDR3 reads CASSMWGGQEAFF. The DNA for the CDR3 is TGTGCCAGTAGTATGTGGGGCGGACAGGAAGCTTTCTTT.

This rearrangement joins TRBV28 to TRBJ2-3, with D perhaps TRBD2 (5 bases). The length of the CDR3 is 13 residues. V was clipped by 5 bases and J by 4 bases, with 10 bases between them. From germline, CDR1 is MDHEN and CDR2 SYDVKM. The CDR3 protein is CASSPGVPDTQYF. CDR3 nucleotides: TGTGCCAGCAGTCCCGGGGTCCCAGATACGCAGTATTTT. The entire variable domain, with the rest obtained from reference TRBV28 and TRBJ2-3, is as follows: DVKVTQSSRYLVKRTGEKVFLECVQDMDHENMFWYRQDPGLGLRLIYFSYDVKMKEKGDIPEGYSVSREKKERFSLILESASTNQTSMYLCASSPGVPDTQYFGPGTRLTVL.

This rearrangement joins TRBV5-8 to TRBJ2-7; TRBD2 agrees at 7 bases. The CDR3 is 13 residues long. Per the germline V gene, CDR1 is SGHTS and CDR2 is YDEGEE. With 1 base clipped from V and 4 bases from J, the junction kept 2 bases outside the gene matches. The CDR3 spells CASSLTGGYEQYF. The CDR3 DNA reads TGTGCCAGCAGCTTGACCGGGGGGTACGAGCAGTACTTC.

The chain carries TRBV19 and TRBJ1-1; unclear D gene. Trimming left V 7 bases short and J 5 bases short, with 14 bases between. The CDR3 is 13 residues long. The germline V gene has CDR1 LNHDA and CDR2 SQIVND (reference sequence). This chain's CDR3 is CASIAREWTEAFF. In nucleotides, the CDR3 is TGTGCCAGTATAGCGAGGGAATGGACTGAAGCTTTCTTT.

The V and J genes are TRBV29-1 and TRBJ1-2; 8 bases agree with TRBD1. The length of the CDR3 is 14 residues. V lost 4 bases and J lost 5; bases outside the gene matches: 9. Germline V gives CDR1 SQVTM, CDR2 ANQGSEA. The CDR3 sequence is CSVAGQESFYGYTF. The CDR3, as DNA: TGCAGCGTTGCGGGACAGGAATCGTTTTATGGCTACACCTTC.

CDR3 nucleotides: TGCGCCAGCAGCTGGCTAGCGGACCAAGAGACCCAGTACTTC. It encodes CASSWLADQETQYF. The V gene is TRBV5-1, the J gene TRBJ2-5, with 7 bases matching TRBD2. With 3 bases clipped from V and 0 bases from J, the junction kept 2 bases outside the gene matches. There are 14 residues in the CDR3. CDR1 and CDR2 (germline): SGHRS, YFSETQ.

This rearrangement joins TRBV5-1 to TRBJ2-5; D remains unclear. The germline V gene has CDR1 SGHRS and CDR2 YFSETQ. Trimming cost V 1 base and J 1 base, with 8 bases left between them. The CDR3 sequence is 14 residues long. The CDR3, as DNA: TGCGCCAGCAGCTTGTTACAGTCCCAAGAGACCCAGTACTTC. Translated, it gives CASSLLQSQETQYF.

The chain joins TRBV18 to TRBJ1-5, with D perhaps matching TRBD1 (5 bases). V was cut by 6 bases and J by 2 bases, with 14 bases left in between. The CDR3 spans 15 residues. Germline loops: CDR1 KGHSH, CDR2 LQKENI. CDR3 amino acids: CASSPGLQGNQPQHF. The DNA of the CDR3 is TGTGCCAGCTCGCCAGGGTTACAGGGCAATCAGCCCCAGCATTTT. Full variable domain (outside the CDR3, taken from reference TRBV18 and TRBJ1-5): NAGVMQNPRHLVRRRGQEARLRCSPMKGHSHVYWYRQLPEEGLKFMVYLQKENIIDESGMPKERFSAEFPKEGPSILRIQQVVRGDSAAYFCASSPGLQGNQPQHFGDGTRLSIL.

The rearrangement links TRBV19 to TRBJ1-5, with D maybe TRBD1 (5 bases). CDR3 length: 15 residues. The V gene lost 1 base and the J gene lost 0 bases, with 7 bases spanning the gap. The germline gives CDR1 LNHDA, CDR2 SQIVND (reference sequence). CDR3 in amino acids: CASSIGGGSNQPQHF. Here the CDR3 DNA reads TGTGCCAGTAGTATAGGGGGCGGTAGCAATCAGCCCCAGCATTTT.

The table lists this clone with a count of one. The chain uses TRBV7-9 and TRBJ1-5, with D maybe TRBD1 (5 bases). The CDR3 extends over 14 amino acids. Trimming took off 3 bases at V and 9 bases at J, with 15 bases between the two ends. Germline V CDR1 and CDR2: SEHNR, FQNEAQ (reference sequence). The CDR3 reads CASSLDTPTGPQHF. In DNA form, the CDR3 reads TGTGCCAGCAGCTTGGACACCCCCACGGGGCCCCAGCATTTT.

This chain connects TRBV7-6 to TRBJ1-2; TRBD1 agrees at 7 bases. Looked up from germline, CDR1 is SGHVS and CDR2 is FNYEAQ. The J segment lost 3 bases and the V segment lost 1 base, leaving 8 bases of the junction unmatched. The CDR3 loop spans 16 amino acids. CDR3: CASSLDLGQHHYGYTF. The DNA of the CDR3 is TGTGCCAGCAGCTTAGATTTGGGACAGCACCACTATGGCTACACCTTC.

The CDR3 DNA is TGCGCCAGCAGCTTGGTCTGGGGGGGAGGGACTGAAGCTTTCTTT. This sequence encodes CASSLVWGGGTEAFF. The chain links TRBV5-1 to TRBJ1-1, with a tentative D call TRBD1 (5 bases). CDR1 is SGHRS, CDR2 YFSETQ, per germline. There are 15 residues in the CDR3. Trimming cost V 0 bases and J 5 bases, with 14 bases left between them.

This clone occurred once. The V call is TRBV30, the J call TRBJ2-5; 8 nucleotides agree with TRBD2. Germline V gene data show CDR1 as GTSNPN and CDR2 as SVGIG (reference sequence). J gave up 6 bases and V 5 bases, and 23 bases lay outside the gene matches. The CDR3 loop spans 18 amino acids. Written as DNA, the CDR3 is TGTGCCTGGGTGCGGGGGGCGGGGGGCCGCGGTATAGAGAAGACCCAGTACTTC. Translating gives CAWVRGAGGRGIEKTQYF.

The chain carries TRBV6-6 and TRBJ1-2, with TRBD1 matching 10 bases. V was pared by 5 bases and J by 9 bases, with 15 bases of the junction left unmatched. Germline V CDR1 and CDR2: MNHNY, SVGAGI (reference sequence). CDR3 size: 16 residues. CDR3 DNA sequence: TGTGCCAGCAGTCCCCTGCCGCCGGGACAGGGGTATCGCTACACCTTC. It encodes CASSPLPPGQGYRYTF.